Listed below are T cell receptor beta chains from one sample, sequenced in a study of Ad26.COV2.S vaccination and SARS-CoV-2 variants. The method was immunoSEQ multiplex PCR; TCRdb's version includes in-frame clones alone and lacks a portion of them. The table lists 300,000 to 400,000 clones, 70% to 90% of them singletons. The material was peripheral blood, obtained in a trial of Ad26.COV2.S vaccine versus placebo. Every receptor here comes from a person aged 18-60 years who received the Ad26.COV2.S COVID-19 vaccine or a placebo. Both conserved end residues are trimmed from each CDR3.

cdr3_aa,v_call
ASRGGLAPTGELF,TRBV2
ASSYQGAYEQY,TRBV6-6
ASSGSRDPGTYEQY,TRBV27
ASGQGTSSAGTQY,TRBV12-5
ASSLGGTDTQY,TRBV5-1
ASSLGLAGPNTGELF,TRBV18
ASSQTTGWGNPKNIQY,TRBV3-1/TRBV3-2
ASRMTGNTEAF,TRBV7-2
ASMQDRVGGYT,TRBV19
ASSRVVEETQY,TRBV4-3
AWSRTGVGQPQH,TRBV30
ASSLKGGTADTQY,TRBV7-3
ASRGTGLPTETQY,TRBV5-1
ASSLLAGRETQY,TRBV4-2
ASSQVGATSYEQY,TRBV3-1/TRBV3-2
ASSLQMNTEAF,TRBV4-2
ASRRTRGQENGGYGYT,TRBV19
ASRFADRGDSPLH,TRBV5-4
ASSLMSGYEGYT,TRBV7-2
ASSAGTGHQETQY,TRBV2
ASSGNTRGFGQPQH,TRBV2
ASSYSLAGTYEQY,TRBV6-5
ASSQGTSETQY,TRBV5-4
ASSLQENYGYT,TRBV5-5
ASSFNGGREGDTQY,TRBV5-1
ASSQSGTVTEAF,TRBV3-1/TRBV3-2
ASSLPGANVLT,TRBV6-5
ASSRTGSDTEAF,TRBV3-1/TRBV3-2
ASSGGGAQF,TRBV6-4
ASSYRGLVNEQF,TRBV19
ASNPPGRGGNQPQH,TRBV6-6
ASSLAGGRESSPLH,TRBV5-6
ASSLQGDEISPLH,TRBV11-2
ASSSAAGVRRANVLT,TRBV9
SVEAGGDRRAF,TRBV29-1
ASSQRGIPGRTPNTEAF,TRBV3-1/TRBV3-2
ASSLSSAGYGYT,TRBV27
ASSPQADGAEAF,TRBV7-2
ASSDPPFRDTEAF,TRBV10-2
ASSPTGVAIQY,TRBV7-9
ASSYRNYGYT,TRBV7-9